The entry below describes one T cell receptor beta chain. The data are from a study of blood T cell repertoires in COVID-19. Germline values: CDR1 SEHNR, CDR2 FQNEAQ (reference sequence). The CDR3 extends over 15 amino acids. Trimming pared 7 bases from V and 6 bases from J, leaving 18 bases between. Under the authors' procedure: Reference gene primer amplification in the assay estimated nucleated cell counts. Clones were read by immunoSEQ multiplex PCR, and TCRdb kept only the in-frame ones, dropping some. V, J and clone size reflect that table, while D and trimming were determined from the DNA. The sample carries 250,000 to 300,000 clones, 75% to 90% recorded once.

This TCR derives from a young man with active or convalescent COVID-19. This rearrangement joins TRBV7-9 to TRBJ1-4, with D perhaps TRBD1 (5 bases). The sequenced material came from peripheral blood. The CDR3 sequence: CASTFSGRGDEKLFF. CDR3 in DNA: TGTGCCAGCACCTTTTCGGGGAGGGGAGATGAAAAACTGTTTTTT. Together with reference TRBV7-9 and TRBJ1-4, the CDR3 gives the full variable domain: DTGVSQNPRHKITKRGQNVTFRCDPISEHNRLYWYRQTLGQGPEFLTYFQNEAQLEKSRLLSDRFSAERPKGSFSTLEIQRTEQGDSAMYLCASTFSGRGDEKLFFGSGTQLSVL.